This T cell receptor (beta chain) appears in the sequencing data of a study of blood T cell repertoires in COVID-19. Study overall: The United States, Italy and Spain were the sources of the acute and convalescent COVID-19 samples.

Followed longitudinally, the Seattle patients had been enrolled during active infection. Under the authors' procedure: Reference gene primer amplification gave nucleated cell count estimates. Method: immunoSEQ multiplex PCR; TCRdb's copy keeps in-frame clones and lacks some. The DNA gave D and trimming, while V, J and clone size come from that table. The profile shows about 390,000 clones, more than 70% of them singletons. The sequenced sample was peripheral blood. This receptor was obtained from a woman aged 60 to 75 with COVID-19, enrolled during active disease.

The CDR3 coding sequence is TGTGCCAGCAGTGAAGATAATTCAGATACGCAGTATTTT. It yields the protein CASSEDNSDTQYF. The V call is TRBV6-1, the J call TRBJ2-3; unclear D gene. Germline CDR1 MNHNS, CDR2 SASEGT. V was trimmed by 1 base and J by 4 bases, leaving 6 bases between them. The CDR3 spans 13 residues.